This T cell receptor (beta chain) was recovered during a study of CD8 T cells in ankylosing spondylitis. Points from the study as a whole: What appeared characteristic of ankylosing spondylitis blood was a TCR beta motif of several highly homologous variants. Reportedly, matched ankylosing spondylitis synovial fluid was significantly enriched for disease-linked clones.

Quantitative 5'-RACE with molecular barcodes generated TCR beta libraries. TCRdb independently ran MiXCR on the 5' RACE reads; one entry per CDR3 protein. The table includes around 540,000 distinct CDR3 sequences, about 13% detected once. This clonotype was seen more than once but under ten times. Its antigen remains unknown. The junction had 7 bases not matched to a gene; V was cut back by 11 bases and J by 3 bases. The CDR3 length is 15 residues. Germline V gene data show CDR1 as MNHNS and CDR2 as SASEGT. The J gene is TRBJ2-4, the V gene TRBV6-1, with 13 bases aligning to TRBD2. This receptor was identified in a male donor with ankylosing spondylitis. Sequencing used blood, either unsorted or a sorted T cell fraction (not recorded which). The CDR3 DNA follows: TGTGCCGGAGGACTAGCGGGAGAGGTCAAAAACATTCAGTACTTC. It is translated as CAGGLAGEVKNIQYF.